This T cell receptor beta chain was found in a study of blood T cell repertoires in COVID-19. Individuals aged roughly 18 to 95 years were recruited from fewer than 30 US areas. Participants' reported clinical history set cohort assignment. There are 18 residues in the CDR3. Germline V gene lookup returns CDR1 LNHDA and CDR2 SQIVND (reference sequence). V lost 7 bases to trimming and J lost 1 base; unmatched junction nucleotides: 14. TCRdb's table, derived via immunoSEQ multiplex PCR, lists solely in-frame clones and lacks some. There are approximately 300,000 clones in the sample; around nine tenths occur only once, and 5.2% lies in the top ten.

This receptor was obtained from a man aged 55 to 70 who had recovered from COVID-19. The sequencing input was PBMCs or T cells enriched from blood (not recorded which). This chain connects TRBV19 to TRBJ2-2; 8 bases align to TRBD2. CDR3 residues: CASTSGGASGQNTGELFF. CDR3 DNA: TGTGCCAGTACCTCGGGAGGGGCTAGCGGGCAGAACACCGGGGAGCTGTTTTTT.